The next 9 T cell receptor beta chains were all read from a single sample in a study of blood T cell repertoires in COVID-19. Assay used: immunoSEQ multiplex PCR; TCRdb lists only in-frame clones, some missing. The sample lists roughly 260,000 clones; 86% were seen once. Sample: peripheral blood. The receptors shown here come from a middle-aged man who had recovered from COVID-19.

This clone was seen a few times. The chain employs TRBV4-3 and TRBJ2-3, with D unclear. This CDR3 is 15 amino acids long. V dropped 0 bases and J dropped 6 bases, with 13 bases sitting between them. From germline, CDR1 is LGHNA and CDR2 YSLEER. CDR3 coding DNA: TGCGCCAGCAGCCAAGACCTAGTGGTCTGGGATACGCAGTATTTT. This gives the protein CASSQDLVVWDTQYF.

This CDR3 is CASSLQATTGSTDTQYF. CDR3 in DNA: TGTGCCAGCAGCTTACAGGCGACCACAGGGAGCACAGATACGCAGTATTTT. This chain links TRBV7-2 with TRBJ2-3, with D maybe TRBD1 (6 bases). CDR3 length: 17 amino acids. Germline V gene sequence: CDR1 SGHTA, CDR2 FQGNSA. Deletions cut 2 bases from V and 0 bases from J, with 15 bases between.

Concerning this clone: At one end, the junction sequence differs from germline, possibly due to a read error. The CDR3 DNA follows: TGTGCCAGCAGCTTTTTACAGTCCTCACTCCTCCACTTT. As protein: CASSFLQSSLLHF. The chain combines TRBV7-9 with TRBJ1-6; D not certain. In germline, CDR1 is SEHNR, CDR2 FQNEAQ (reference sequence). CDR3 length equals 13 residues.

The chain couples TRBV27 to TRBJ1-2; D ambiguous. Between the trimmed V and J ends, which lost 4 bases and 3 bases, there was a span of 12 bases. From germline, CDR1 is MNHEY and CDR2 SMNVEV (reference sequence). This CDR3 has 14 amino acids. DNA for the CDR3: TGTGCCAGCAGTTATTCTGGGGAGGACTATGGCTACACCTTC. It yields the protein CASSYSGEDYGYTF.

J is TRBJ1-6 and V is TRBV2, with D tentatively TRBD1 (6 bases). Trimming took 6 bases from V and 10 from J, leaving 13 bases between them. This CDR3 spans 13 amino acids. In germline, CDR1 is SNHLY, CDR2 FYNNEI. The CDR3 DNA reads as TGTGCCAGCAGCCGGACAGAATGGTCACCCCTCCACTTT. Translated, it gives CASSRTEWSPLHF.

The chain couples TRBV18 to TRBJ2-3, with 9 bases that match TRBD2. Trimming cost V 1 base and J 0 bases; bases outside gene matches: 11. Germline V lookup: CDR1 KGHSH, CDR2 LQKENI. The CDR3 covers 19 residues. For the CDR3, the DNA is TGTGCCAGCTCACCACGTCACGGCGGGGGGGCATCTAGCACAGATACGCAGTATTTT. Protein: CASSPRHGGGASSTDTQYF.

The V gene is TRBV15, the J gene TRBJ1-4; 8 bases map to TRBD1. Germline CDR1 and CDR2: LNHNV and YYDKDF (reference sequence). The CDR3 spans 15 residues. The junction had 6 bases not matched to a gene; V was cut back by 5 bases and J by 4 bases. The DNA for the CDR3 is TGTGCCACCAGCTACGGGACAGGCTTTAATGAAAAACTGTTTTTT. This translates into CATSYGTGFNEKLFF.

This chain's CDR3 is CASSATGVADTQYF. The CDR3 nucleotides read TGTGCCAGCAGTGCAACAGGGGTGGCAGATACGCAGTATTTT. The V gene is TRBV9, the J gene TRBJ2-3; 7 nucleotides agree with TRBD1. Per the germline V gene, CDR1 is SGDLS and CDR2 is YYNGEE. The CDR3 covers 14 residues. Germline trimming cut 5 bases from V and 4 bases from J; bases unmatched to any gene: 7.

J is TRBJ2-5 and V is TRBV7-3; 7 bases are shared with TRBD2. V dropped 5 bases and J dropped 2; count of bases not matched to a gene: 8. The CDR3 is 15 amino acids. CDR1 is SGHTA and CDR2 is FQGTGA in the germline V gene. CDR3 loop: CASSQRPGLQETQYF. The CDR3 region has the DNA TGTGCCAGCAGCCAACGACCGGGACTACAAGAGACCCAGTACTTC.